The 29 T cell receptor beta chains below were found in one sample sequenced in a study of cytomegalovirus exposure and HLA in healthy donors. PCR involved 60 Vbeta and 13 Jbeta primers. Profiling relied on immunoSEQ multiplex PCR, and the TCRdb table lists in-frame clones only, not all of them. Of about 90,000 clones listed, approximately 69% are singletons. The sample consisted of PBMCs. Receptors were obtained from a woman aged 45-65 years in good health and CMV-seropositive.

This clone occurred a few times. The CDR3 reads CASTLGGANTGELFF. As DNA, the CDR3 is TGTGCCAGCACCCTCGGGGGGGCGAACACCGGGGAGCTGTTTTTT. The chain combines TRBV28 with TRBJ2-2; 8 nucleotides line up with TRBD2. V lost 7 bases and J lost 0; bases outside the gene matches: 4. Germline V CDR1 and CDR2: MDHEN, SYDVKM. This CDR3 region has 15 residues.

J is TRBJ1-5 and V is TRBV10-3; perhaps TRBD1 as D (6 bases). The CDR3 spans 13 residues. Germline V gene sequence: CDR1 ENHRY, CDR2 SYGVKD. Trimming cost V 4 bases and J 5 bases, with 9 bases left between them. CDR3 sequence (DNA): TGTGCCATCAGTGGACAGGCCGATCAGCCCCAGCATTTT. It codes for CAISGQADQPQHF.

The V call is TRBV4-2, the J call TRBJ1-3; D perhaps matches TRBD1 (5 bases). CDR1 is LGHNA, CDR2 YNFKEQ, per germline. There are 15 residues in the CDR3. The germline V and J ends were trimmed by 5 bases and 1 base, with 12 bases remaining between them. This CDR3 reads CASSGGGGSGNTIYF. CDR3 DNA: TGTGCCAGCAGCGGCGGGGGGGGATCTGGAAACACCATATATTTT.

This sequence joins TRBV29-1 and TRBJ2-3; 7 bases are shared with TRBD1. There are 16 residues in the CDR3. Germline V CDR1 and CDR2: SQVTM, ANQGSEA. Unmatched junction bases numbered 14, after V lost 8 bases and J lost 0 bases. CDR3 loop: CSSEGRQGMSTDTQYF. For the CDR3, the DNA is TGCAGCTCCGAGGGGAGACAGGGTATGAGCACAGATACGCAGTATTTT.

V is TRBV30 and J is TRBJ2-2, with D perhaps TRBD1 (5 bases). V was clipped by 0 bases and J by 1 base, with 6 bases between them. In germline, CDR1 is GTSNPN, CDR2 SVGIG (reference sequence). CDR3 size: 14 residues. The CDR3 spells CAWSVGQNTGELFF. The CDR3, as DNA: TGTGCCTGGAGTGTCGGACAGAACACCGGGGAGCTGTTTTTT.

The chain links TRBV28 to TRBJ2-5; tentative D call: TRBD2 (5 bases). The germline CDR1 and CDR2 sequences are MDHEN and SYDVKM. The V gene lost 7 bases and the J gene lost 5 bases, with 5 bases spanning the gap. The CDR3 runs to 10 residues. This chain's CDR3 is CASTGETQYF. DNA for the CDR3: TGTGCCAGCACGGGGGAGACCCAGTACTTC.

The chain joins TRBV5-6 to TRBJ1-2, with D possibly being TRBD1 (6 bases). The CDR3 consists of 13 residues. CDR1 is SGHDT and CDR2 is YYEEEE in the germline V gene. V lost 4 bases, J lost 2 bases, and 9 bases lay in between. CDR3 amino acids: CASSARGNYGYTF. The CDR3 DNA reads TGTGCCAGCAGCGCGAGGGGGAACTATGGCTACACCTTC.

The chain employs TRBV2 and TRBJ1-6; a weak D match, TRBD1 (5 bases). Trimming left V 5 bases short and J 4 bases short, with 15 bases between. This CDR3 has 16 residues. From germline, CDR1 is SNHLY and CDR2 FYNNEI. This CDR3 is CASSSMGGRYNSPLHF. CDR3 in DNA: TGTGCCAGCAGTTCGATGGGGGGACGGTATAATTCACCCCTCCACTTT. Full variable domain (missing parts from reference TRBV2 and TRBJ1-6): EPEVTQTPSHQVTQMGQEVILRCVPISNHLYFYWYRQILGQKVEFLVSFYNNEISEKSEIFDDQFSVERPDGSNFTLKIRSTKLEDSAMYFCASSSMGGRYNSPLHFGNGTRLTVT.

The V call is TRBV5-1, the J call TRBJ1-5; TRBD1 aligns across 10 bases. Germline assignment: CDR1 SGHRS and CDR2 YFSETQ. After removal of 0 bases from V and 7 bases from J, the junction contained 4 bases not matched to a gene. CDR3 size: 15 residues. The CDR3 coding sequence is TGCGCCAGCAGCTTGGACGGACAGGGGGACCAGCCCCAGCATTTT. Protein product: CASSLDGQGDQPQHF. The full variable domain, rest sourced from reference TRBV5-1 and TRBJ1-5, is KAGVTQTPRYLIKTRGQQVTLSCSPISGHRSVSWYQQTPGQGLQFLFEYFSETQRNKGNFPGRFSGRQFSNSRSEMNVSTLELGDSALYLCASSLDGQGDQPQHFGDGTRLSIL.

The gene calls are TRBV28 and TRBJ2-3; TRBD2 agrees at 12 bases. Germline V lookup: CDR1 MDHEN, CDR2 SYDVKM. The CDR3 runs to 14 residues. The J segment lost 4 bases and the V segment lost 5 bases, leaving 1 base of the junction unmatched. The CDR3 reads CASSGLAGSDTQYF. CDR3 nucleotide sequence: TGTGCCAGCAGTGGACTAGCGGGGTCAGATACGCAGTATTTT.

The chain is built from TRBV6-1 and TRBJ1-2, with D perhaps TRBD1 (6 bases). Trimming took 7 bases from V and 4 from J, leaving 16 bases between them. Looked up from germline, CDR1 is MNHNS and CDR2 is SASEGT. The CDR3 is 14 residues long. The CDR3 DNA follows: TGTGCCAGCACCCCAGAGGCAGGGGTCTATGGCTACACCTTC. Protein product: CASTPEAGVYGYTF.

The rearrangement joins TRBV5-1 to TRBJ1-4; D may be TRBD1 (5 bases). The length of the CDR3 is 18 residues. Per germline, CDR1 SGHRS and CDR2 YFSETQ. Trimming stripped 2 bases from V and 0 bases from J, with 17 bases between. The CDR3 sequence: CASSLGVITGSTNEKLFF. CDR3 in DNA: TGCGCCAGCAGCTTAGGGGTGATTACCGGATCAACTAATGAAAAACTGTTTTTT.

This rearrangement joins TRBV19 to TRBJ1-5; no reliable D call. V dropped 7 bases and J dropped 6 bases, with 16 bases sitting between them. In germline, CDR1 is LNHDA, CDR2 SQIVND (reference sequence). This CDR3 contains 14 residues. This CDR3 reads CASTPSVGSQPQHF. In nucleotides, the CDR3 is TGTGCCAGTACCCCCTCCGTGGGCAGTCAGCCCCAGCATTTT. The full variable domain, completed using reference TRBV19 and TRBJ1-5, is DGGITQSPKYLFRKEGQNVTLSCEQNLNHDAMYWYRQDPGQGLRLIYYSQIVNDFQKGDIAEGYSVSREKKESFPLTVTSAQKNPTAFYLCASTPSVGSQPQHFGDGTRLSIL.

This clone was seen just once. The chain combines TRBV5-4 with TRBJ2-7, with TRBD1 matching over 9 bases. The trim removed 2 bases at V and 5 bases at J, leaving 2 bases unmatched. In germline, CDR1 is SGHNT, CDR2 YYREEE (reference sequence). The CDR3 runs 13 residues. In DNA, the CDR3 is TGTGCCAGCAGCTTAGACAGGGGGGACGAGCAGTACTTC. Its translation is CASSLDRGDEQYF.

The chain recombines TRBV30 with TRBJ2-3; D call uncertain. The CDR3 totals 11 residues. CDR1 is GTSNPN, CDR2 SVGIG, per germline (reference sequence). V was clipped by 5 bases and J by 2 bases, with 5 bases between them. CDR3 DNA: TGTGCCTGGGCCTACACAGATACGCAGTATTTT. Translating it yields CAWAYTDTQYF.

The chain uses TRBV7-9 and TRBJ1-3, with 8 bases lining up with TRBD1. Germline trimming cut 5 bases from V and 9 bases from J; bases unmatched to any gene: 6. The CDR3 is made up of 13 amino acids. CDR1 is SEHNR, CDR2 FQNEAQ, per germline (reference sequence). CDR3 amino acids: CASSLDRAGTIYF. DNA for the CDR3: TGTGCCAGCAGCCTGGACAGGGCGGGCACCATATATTTT.

The chain combines TRBV27 with TRBJ2-3; a possible D gene is TRBD2 (6 bases). CDR3 length: 14 residues. The germline gives CDR1 MNHEY, CDR2 SMNVEV (reference sequence). The germline V and J ends were trimmed by 3 bases and 8 bases, with 15 bases remaining between them. The CDR3 spells CASSFLGTSGTQYF. For the CDR3, the DNA is TGTGCCAGCAGTTTCCTCGGGACTTCGGGTACGCAGTATTTT.

There are many counts of this clone. This chain connects TRBV7-6 to TRBJ2-1, with 10 bases matching TRBD1. The CDR3 is 19 amino acids. Germline trimming cut 3 bases from V and 2 bases from J; bases unmatched to any gene: 13. Germline V CDR1 and CDR2: SGHVS, FNYEAQ. Written as DNA, the CDR3 is TGTGCCAGCAGCTTCCGGGACAGGGGTGAAGGGCTAGCCTACAATGAGCAGTTCTTC. It encodes CASSFRDRGEGLAYNEQFF. The whole variable domain, filled in from reference TRBV7-6 and TRBJ2-1, reads GAGVSQSPRYKVTKRGQDVALRCDPISGHVSLYWYRQALGQGPEFLTYFNYEAQQDKSGLPNDRFSAERPEGSISTLTIQRTEQRDSAMYRCASSFRDRGEGLAYNEQFFGPGTRLTVL.

The CDR3 DNA is TGCAGCGTTCCTACTGGAGATACGCAGTATTTT. It codes for CSVPTGDTQYF. The chain couples TRBV29-1 to TRBJ2-3; D ambiguous. The V end was cut by 5 bases, the J end by 5 bases, with 8 bases between. The CDR3 sequence is 11 residues long. Germline V CDR1 and CDR2: SQVTM, ANQGSEA.

The chain uses TRBV19 and TRBJ2-7, with TRBD2 identical over 8 bases. This CDR3 spans 15 amino acids. Germline assignment: CDR1 LNHDA and CDR2 SQIVND (reference sequence). J lost 4 bases, V lost 1 base, and 6 bases had no gene match. The CDR3 nucleotides read TGTGCCAGTAGTATAGTACCCGGGAGGGCGTACGAGCAGTACTTC. Protein product: CASSIVPGRAYEQYF.

The rearrangement joins TRBV14 to TRBJ1-1; D unresolved. The CDR3 extends over 14 amino acids. The germline CDR1 and CDR2 sequences are SGHDN and FVKESK. V was shortened by 5 bases and J by 0 bases, with 10 bases between the two germline ends. This chain's CDR3 is CASSAGGLNTEAFF. The CDR3 DNA is TGTGCCAGCAGCGCGGGAGGACTGAACACTGAAGCTTTCTTT.

The chain carries TRBV5-6 and TRBJ2-5; D perhaps matches TRBD1 (6 bases). The J call may be wrong; the DNA end is better matched by TRBJ2-7. From germline, CDR1 is SGHDT and CDR2 YYEEEE. The CDR3 has 13 residues. The CDR3 sequence: CASSLQGPYEQYF. CDR3 nucleotides: TGTGCCAGCAGCTTACAGGGTCCCTACGAGCAGTACTTC.

This clone was seen a few times. The chain carries TRBV7-9 and TRBJ1-2; 9 bases align to TRBD1. This CDR3 comprises 14 residues. Unmatched junction bases numbered 12, after V lost 6 bases and J lost 10 bases. Germline CDR1 reads SEHNR; CDR2 reads FQNEAQ (reference sequence). CDR3 protein: CASSPPGQGFFYTF. The CDR3 DNA sequence: TGTGCCAGCAGTCCTCCGGGACAGGGTTTTTTCTACACCTTC.

This clone turned up a few times. The rearrangement uses TRBV14 and TRBJ1-1; 8 bases align to TRBD1. V was clipped by 1 base and J by 4 bases; unmatched bases: 5. Looked up from germline, CDR1 is SGHDN and CDR2 is FVKESK. The CDR3 has 15 residues. In DNA form, the CDR3 reads TGTGCCAGCAGCCAAGCCGACAGGGGACCCACTGAAGCTTTCTTT. Its translation is CASSQADRGPTEAFF.

The chain has TRBV7-3 and TRBJ1-6; TRBD1 matches at 7 bases. The CDR3 has 14 amino acids. Trimming at V came to 1 base and at J to 9 bases, leaving 3 bases not matched to a gene. Germline loops: CDR1 SGHTA, CDR2 FQGTGA. CDR3 coding DNA: TGTGCCAGCAGCTTAAAGGGGGCGAGTTCACCCCTCCACTTT. Protein sequence: CASSLKGASSPLHF.

The V call is TRBV27, the J call TRBJ1-6; 8 bases are a match to TRBD1. The CDR3 totals 14 residues. Germline trimming cut 2 bases from V and 7 bases from J; bases unmatched to any gene: 1. Germline V gives CDR1 MNHEY, CDR2 SMNVEV (reference sequence). The CDR3 DNA is TGTGCCAGCAGTTTACAGGGGGCCAATTCACCCCTCCACTTT. Translated: CASSLQGANSPLHF.

The chain carries TRBV6-6 and TRBJ2-7, with 9 bases lining up with TRBD1. The germline gives CDR1 MNHNY, CDR2 SVGAGI (reference sequence). V dropped 6 bases and J dropped 0; count of bases not matched to a gene: 6. The CDR3 is made up of 15 amino acids. Here the CDR3 reads CASSLGTGPSYEQYF. The CDR3 nucleotides read TGTGCCAGCAGCCTTGGGACAGGGCCCTCCTACGAGCAGTACTTC.

The DNA for the CDR3 is TGTGCCAGCAGTGTAGGACAGGGGCGCTCCTCTGGAAACACCATATATTTT. It codes for CASSVGQGRSSGNTIYF. The genes are TRBV28 and TRBJ1-3; 9 bases fit TRBD1. Germline V gene sequence: CDR1 MDHEN, CDR2 SYDVKM. V was pared by 5 bases and J by 0 bases, with 8 bases of the junction left unmatched. This CDR3 has 17 amino acids.

CDR3 DNA: TGTGCCAGCAGAACTCAATTCGATCAGCCCCAGCATTTT. Residues: CASRTQFDQPQHF. This sequence joins TRBV27 and TRBJ1-5; D unresolved. With 6 bases removed from V and 5 bases from J, the gap between germline ends came to 11 bases. This CDR3 comprises 13 residues. The germline gives CDR1 MNHEY, CDR2 SMNVEV (reference sequence).